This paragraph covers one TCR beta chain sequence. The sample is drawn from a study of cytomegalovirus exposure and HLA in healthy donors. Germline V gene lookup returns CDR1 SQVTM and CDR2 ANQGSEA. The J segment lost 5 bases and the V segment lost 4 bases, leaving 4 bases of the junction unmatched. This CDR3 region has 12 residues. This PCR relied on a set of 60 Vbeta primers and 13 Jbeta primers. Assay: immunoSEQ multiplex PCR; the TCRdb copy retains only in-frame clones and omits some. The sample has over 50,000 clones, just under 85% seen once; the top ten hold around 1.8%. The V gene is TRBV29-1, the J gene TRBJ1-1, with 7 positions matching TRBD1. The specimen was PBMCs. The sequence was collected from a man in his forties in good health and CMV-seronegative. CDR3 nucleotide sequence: TGCAGCGTTGTTGAGGGGGCGACTGAAGCTTTCTTT. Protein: CSVVEGATEAFF.